The sequence of this TCR beta chain was determined in a study of blood T cell repertoires in COVID-19. The data were produced by immunoSEQ multiplex PCR, yet TCRdb's version contains in-frame clones alone and is incomplete. Found here are about 200,000 clones, around 80% of them singletons; the top ten hold 5.5%. Germline CDR1 SQVTM, CDR2 ANQGSEA. Trimming shortened V by 5 bases and J by 3 bases, and 11 bases separated the two germline ends. CDR3 size: 12 residues. The receptor comes from a woman in her 70s with acute or convalescent COVID-19. The chain is built from TRBV29-1 and TRBJ2-7; D possibly corresponds to TRBD2 (5 bases). The sequenced sample consisted of peripheral blood. CDR3 DNA: TGCAGCGTTCTGAGTCGGGGCTACGAGCAGTACTTC. Translated, it gives CSVLSRGYEQYF.